The clone carrying this T cell receptor (beta chain) has a single count. The data are from a study of sequential checkpoint blockade in melanoma. Overall study: First-line arms were nivolumab then ipilimumab, or the reverse, randomized 1:1. After both sequences, patients received maintenance nivolumab.

Profiled with immunoSEQ multiplex PCR; TCRdb holds only in-frame clones, not every one. This sample has more than 35,000 clones, with roughly 88% found just once. The V gene lost 2 bases and the J gene lost 4 bases, with 13 bases spanning the gap. Germline loops: CDR1 GTSNPN, CDR2 SVGIG (reference sequence). This CDR3 is 14 amino acids long. Regarding treatment: randomized to nivolumab then ipilimumab (arm A) or the reverse (arm B). Patients had received no earlier DNA-damaging chemotherapy. Live CD3+CD8+ CD19− CD56− cells were sorted from PBMCs. The TCR originated in a human donor with melanoma. The source was CD8+ T cells sorted from blood (inferred from file names), collected from a patient given nivolumab and ipilimumab in sequence. The chain uses TRBV30 and TRBJ2-3, with a tentative D call TRBD1 (5 bases). The CDR3 reads CAWSRGQGADTQYF. The CDR3 DNA sequence: TGTGCCTGGAGTAGGGGCCAGGGTGCAGATACGCAGTATTTT.